A single sample gave rise to the 23 T cell receptor beta chains below, sequenced in a study of cytomegalovirus exposure and HLA in healthy donors. Both 60 Vbeta primers and 13 Jbeta primers went into the PCR. Clones were sequenced by immunoSEQ multiplex PCR, and TCRdb holds only the in-frame ones, with some missing. Of some 170,000 clones in the sample, approximately 80% were seen once. Sequencing input: PBMCs. The source is a woman in her 30s in good health and CMV-seronegative.

This clone appeared once. The chain is built from TRBV29-1 and TRBJ2-1, with TRBD2 identical over 9 bases. V lost 4 bases and J lost 4; bases outside the gene matches: 5. The CDR3 runs 14 residues. Germline CDR1 reads SQVTM; CDR2 reads ANQGSEA. This CDR3 reads CSVGASGTYNEQFF. CDR3 DNA sequence: TGCAGCGTTGGAGCTAGCGGGACTTACAATGAGCAGTTCTTC.

The chain uses TRBV28 and TRBJ2-5; TRBD2 matches 13 bases. The CDR3 is 17 amino acids. V shed 7 bases and J 5 bases; nucleotides not matched to a gene: 13. In germline, CDR1 is MDHEN, CDR2 SYDVKM. As DNA, the CDR3 is TGTGCCAGCACCGAGGGGACTAGCGGGACGATCGGGGAGACCCAGTACTTC. This sequence encodes CASTEGTSGTIGETQYF.

CDR3 bases: TGCGCCAGCAGCTTGGAATTTCAGGTTAACGATGAGCAGTTCTTC. As protein: CASSLEFQVNDEQFF. This sequence joins TRBV5-1 and TRBJ2-1; D gene unclear. CDR1 is SGHRS and CDR2 is YFSETQ in the germline V gene. CDR3 length: 15 residues. V was shortened by 0 bases and J by 8 bases, with 15 bases between the two germline ends. The full variable domain, in which reference TRBV5-1 and TRBJ2-1 provide the parts outside the CDR3, is KAGVTQTPRYLIKTRGQQVTLSCSPISGHRSVSWYQQTPGQGLQFLFEYFSETQRNKGNFPGRFSGRQFSNSRSEMNVSTLELGDSALYLCASSLEFQVNDEQFFGPGTRLTVL.

There are a few counts of this clone. Mismatch with germline at one junction end may stem from a read error. The genes are TRBV25-1 and TRBJ1-2; TRBD1 matches at 8 bases. CDR3 length: 12 amino acids. Germline CDR1 is MGHDK and CDR2 is SYGVNS. This CDR3 is CASSESNRGYAF. The CDR3 nucleotides are TGTGCCAGCAGTGAAAGTAACAGGGGGTACGCCTTC.

The chain carries TRBV5-4 and TRBJ1-2, with a weak D call TRBD1 (5 bases). This CDR3 comprises 13 residues. Trimming shortened V by 1 base and J by 7 bases, and 11 bases separated the two germline ends. The germline CDR1 and CDR2 sequences are SGHNT and YYREEE (reference sequence). CDR3 DNA: TGTGCCAGCAGCTTGCCCGGGACTCGTGGCTACACCTTC. Its translation: CASSLPGTRGYTF. Variable domain in full (rest from reference TRBV5-4 and TRBJ1-2): ETGVTQSPTHLIKTRGQQVTLRCSSQSGHNTVSWYQQALGQGPQFIFQYYREEENGRGNFPPRFSGLQFPNYSSELNVNALELDDSALYLCASSLPGTRGYTFGSGTRLTVV.

The rearrangement joins TRBV6-6 to TRBJ2-3, with 7 nucleotides matching TRBD1. V was pared by 2 bases and J by 5 bases, with 7 bases of the junction left unmatched. The CDR3 totals 15 residues. Per germline, CDR1 MNHNY and CDR2 SVGAGI (reference sequence). CDR3 in DNA: TGTGCCAGCAGTTACAGCAGGGGGAGAGGAGATACGCAGTATTTT. It specifies CASSYSRGRGDTQYF.

This clone was seen more than once but under ten times. V is TRBV2 and J is TRBJ2-1; 7 bases map to TRBD2. Germline trimming cut 1 base from V and 0 bases from J; bases unmatched to any gene: 0. This CDR3 contains 15 residues. Per germline, CDR1 SNHLY and CDR2 FYNNEI. The CDR3 is CASSEGGGSYNEQFF. CDR3 nucleotides: TGTGCCAGCAGTGAAGGGGGGGGCTCCTACAATGAGCAGTTCTTC.

The chain couples TRBV19 to TRBJ1-2; 7 nucleotides line up with TRBD1. The length of the CDR3 is 14 residues. V was pared by 4 bases and J by 7 bases, with 9 bases of the junction left unmatched. Germline CDR1 and CDR2: LNHDA and SQIVND (reference sequence). CDR3 sequence: CASSTEGASGGYTF. The DNA of the CDR3 is TGTGCCAGTAGTACGGAGGGGGCGTCGGGTGGCTACACCTTC.

The chain has TRBV4-3 and TRBJ1-1; TRBD1 matches 9 bases. Germline V CDR1 and CDR2: LGHNA, YSLEER. J lost 9 bases, V lost 4 bases, and 6 bases had no gene match. The CDR3 contains 13 residues. Here the CDR3 reads CASSRDRGDKAFF. CDR3 DNA: TGCGCCAGCAGCCGAGACAGGGGGGACAAAGCTTTCTTT.

The chain combines TRBV5-4 with TRBJ2-3; 8 bases agree with TRBD1. J gave up 4 bases and V 2 bases, and 9 bases lay outside the gene matches. Germline CDR1 and CDR2: SGHNT and YYREEE (reference sequence). The CDR3 length is 16 residues. The CDR3 region has the DNA TGTGCCAGCAGCTTCCTCGGGACAGGTAACTCAGATACGCAGTATTTT. Amino acid sequence: CASSFLGTGNSDTQYF.

This chain joins TRBV19 and TRBJ2-1; 7 nucleotides align to TRBD2. The CDR3 sequence is 20 residues long. Germline loops: CDR1 LNHDA, CDR2 SQIVND (reference sequence). J was trimmed by 1 base and V by 7 bases; bases with no gene match: 22. As DNA, the CDR3 is TGTGCCAGTACCCCAGGAGATAGCGGGCGCGCTGTAATGTCCTACAATGAGCAGTTCTTC. The encoded protein is CASTPGDSGRAVMSYNEQFF.

V gene TRBV23-1 combines with J gene TRBJ2-1; a weak D match, TRBD1 (5 bases). TRBV23-1 is annotated as an ORF whose role is uncertain. V was shortened by 3 bases and J by 3 bases, with 15 bases between the two germline ends. The CDR3 totals 16 residues. CDR3 in DNA: TGCGCCAGCAGTCAGTCGACAGCACGAGTCTACAATGAGCAGTTCTTC. Protein sequence: CASSQSTARVYNEQFF.

V is TRBV30 and J is TRBJ2-1; D might be TRBD2 (5 bases). Germline V gene lookup returns CDR1 GTSNPN and CDR2 SVGIG (reference sequence). Trimming stripped 0 bases from V and 6 bases from J, with 9 bases between. The CDR3 consists of 13 residues. This CDR3 reads CAWSVGLANEQFF. CDR3 sequence (DNA): TGTGCCTGGAGTGTAGGGCTAGCCAATGAGCAGTTCTTC.

J is TRBJ1-2 and V is TRBV27; tentatively, D is TRBD1 (6 bases). The CDR3 is made up of 12 amino acids. V dropped 4 bases and J dropped 8 bases, with 11 bases sitting between them. Looked up from germline, CDR1 is MNHEY and CDR2 is SMNVEV (reference sequence). CDR3 amino acids: CASSSGQSGYTF. In DNA, the CDR3 is TGTGCCAGCAGTTCCGGACAGTCGGGCTACACCTTC.

CDR3 sequence: CASSPTELSLYEQYF. CDR3 in DNA: TGTGCCAGCTCACCCACAGAGCTGTCGTTGTACGAGCAGTACTTC. The chain recombines TRBV18 with TRBJ2-7; D gene ambiguous. CDR3 length: 15 amino acids. Deletions cut 3 bases from V and 4 bases from J, with 16 bases between. Germline CDR1 is KGHSH and CDR2 is LQKENI.

The gene calls are TRBV5-1 and TRBJ2-7, with TRBD2 matching over 7 bases. The CDR3 totals 15 residues. V shed 0 bases, J shed 2 bases, and the junction held 5 bases outside the gene matches. CDR1 and CDR2 from the germline V gene are SGHRS and YFSETQ. CDR3: CASSLGASGPYEQYF. CDR3 coding DNA: TGCGCCAGCAGCTTGGGCGCTAGCGGCCCCTACGAGCAGTACTTC.

J is TRBJ1-2 and V is TRBV5-5, with D maybe TRBD1 (5 bases). V lost 4 bases to trimming and J lost 7 bases, with 11 bases between them. The CDR3 length is 12 residues. Germline CDR1 reads SGHKS; CDR2 reads YYEKEE (reference sequence). The CDR3 protein is CASSTGHIGYTF. The CDR3, as DNA: TGTGCCAGCAGCACCGGACATATTGGCTACACCTTC.

J is TRBJ2-5 and V is TRBV13; 10 nucleotides agree with TRBD2. The V gene's germline CDR1 is PRHDT and CDR2 FYEKMQ (reference sequence). With 0 bases clipped from V and 5 bases from J, the junction kept 15 bases outside the gene matches. The CDR3 contains 19 residues. The CDR3 sequence: CASSLGVPGLAGDWETQYF. The CDR3, as DNA: TGTGCCAGCAGCTTAGGGGTCCCAGGGCTAGCGGGAGATTGGGAGACCCAGTACTTC.

J is TRBJ2-5 and V is TRBV29-1, with 7 bases matching TRBD1. Germline V gives CDR1 SQVTM, CDR2 ANQGSEA. J lost 3 bases, V lost 4 bases, and 8 bases had no gene match. CDR3 length: 14 residues. CDR3: CSVGTWQGEETQYF. The CDR3 DNA is TGCAGCGTTGGGACCTGGCAGGGGGAAGAGACCCAGTACTTC.

This chain links TRBV29-1 with TRBJ2-3; no clear D gene. Trimming removed 6 bases from V and 3 bases from J, with 7 bases in between. Per germline, CDR1 SQVTM and CDR2 ANQGSEA. This CDR3 comprises 11 residues. This CDR3 reads CSVGVTDTQYF. The CDR3 nucleotides are TGCAGCGTCGGAGTAACAGATACGCAGTATTTT.

J is TRBJ1-1 and V is TRBV5-1; weak D call: TRBD1 (6 bases). This CDR3 has 15 amino acids. Germline-derived CDR1 and CDR2 are SGHRS and YFSETQ. Trimming removed 0 bases from V and 5 bases from J, with 14 bases in between. This CDR3 reads CASSLENRVLTEAFF. CDR3 DNA sequence: TGCGCCAGCAGCTTGGAGAACAGGGTATTGACTGAAGCTTTCTTT. The variable domain in full, completed from reference TRBV5-1 and TRBJ1-1, reads KAGVTQTPRYLIKTRGQQVTLSCSPISGHRSVSWYQQTPGQGLQFLFEYFSETQRNKGNFPGRFSGRQFSNSRSEMNVSTLELGDSALYLCASSLENRVLTEAFFGQGTRLTVV.

This clone was observed a single time. A junction end diverges from the germline sequence, so it may reflect a read error. This chain uses TRBV4-2 with TRBJ1-2; possible D gene TRBD1, 6 bases. The CDR3 totals 15 residues. Looked up from germline, CDR1 is LGHNA and CDR2 is YNFKEQ. The CDR3 nucleotides read TGTGCCAGCAGCCCGCCCCAGGGGCCCGTCTATGGCTACCCCTTC. Translation gives CASSPPQGPVYGYPF.

The rearrangement joins TRBV7-8 to TRBJ1-1; 11 nucleotides line up with TRBD1. This CDR3 region has 15 residues. The V gene's germline CDR1 is SGHVS and CDR2 FQNEAQ. V lost 5 bases and J lost 11; bases outside the gene matches: 13. CDR3 bases: TGTGCCAGCAGCCTGGGGACAGGGGGTTTGGAAGTTGCTTTCTTT. Protein sequence: CASSLGTGGLEVAFF.